The present TCR beta chain was sequenced within a study of shared clonotypes between healthy human individuals. Study-wide background: Every donor yielded three CD4 naive, three CD4 memory, two CD8 naive and one CD8 memory plate. Study-level findings and limits: Blood was the sole source, and tissue repertoires probably differ.

On this clone: The antigen is unknown. A read error may account for a junction end that differs from germline.

Per germline, CDR1 MNHEY and CDR2 SVGAGI. This CDR3 has 14 amino acids. Produced via immunoSEQ multiplex PCR; TCRdb's table is partial and in-frame only. Of around 1.5 million clones listed, 95% to 99% are singletons. This TCR was recovered from a man between 25 and 39 years old in good health. The chain couples TRBV6-5 to TRBJ2-5; D could derive from TRBD1 or TRBD2 (5 bases each). Sequences were obtained from naive CD4+ T cells sorted from blood. Subset of the sample: CD45RA+ positively selected. The CDR3 coding sequence is TGCACCACGGGACGGGCGCCAATCGAGGGGACCCAGTACTTC. Protein product: CTTGRAPIEGTQYF.